The 21 T cell receptor beta chains given below trace back to one sample, sequenced in a study of blood T cell repertoires in COVID-19. Repertoires were generated with immunoSEQ multiplex PCR, while TCRdb's copy carries only in-frame clones and drops some. The sample includes a few hundred thousand clones, about 91% of them seen just once. Material for sequencing was peripheral blood. These receptors all come from a woman in her twenties or thirties who had recovered from COVID-19.

The chain links TRBV19 to TRBJ1-6, with D possibly being TRBD1 (5 bases). There are 15 residues in the CDR3. The ends were cut back, 9 bases at V and 5 bases at J, with 17 bases in the middle. Germline CDR1 and CDR2: LNHDA and SQIVND (reference sequence). DNA of the CDR3: TGTGCCAGCAAGGGGCGACCAGGGAATAATTCACCCCTCCACTTT. Protein product: CASKGRPGNNSPLHF.

The chain is built from TRBV10-3 and TRBJ2-5; 11 positions agree with TRBD1. Trimming removed 3 bases from V and 3 bases from J; junction bases left unmatched: 3. The CDR3 spans 15 residues. CDR1 and CDR2 from the germline V gene are ENHRY and SYGVKD. The CDR3 sequence: CAISDVGQGEETQYF. In DNA, the CDR3 is TGTGCCATCAGTGATGTGGGACAGGGGGAAGAGACCCAGTACTTC.

CDR3 coding DNA: TGTGCCAGCAGCTTAATGGCTAGCTACTCCTACAATGAGCAGTTCTTC. This translates into CASSLMASYSYNEQFF. The genes are TRBV7-2 and TRBJ2-1, with D possibly matching TRBD2 (5 bases). The CDR3 length is 16 residues. Germline CDR1 SGHTA, CDR2 FQGNSA. V gave up 2 bases and J gave up 0 bases, with 11 bases separating them.

The chain has TRBV9 and TRBJ1-6; no firm D call. Trimming left V 0 bases short and J 8 bases short, with 12 bases between. The germline gives CDR1 SGDLS, CDR2 YYNGEE. CDR3 length: 15 amino acids. The CDR3: CASSVVDGIDSPLHF. In nucleotides, the CDR3 is TGTGCCAGCAGCGTAGTCGACGGGATTGATTCACCCCTCCACTTT.

The V gene is TRBV7-8, the J gene TRBJ1-6; 9 bases map to TRBD1. The length of the CDR3 is 16 residues. Per the germline V gene, CDR1 is SGHVS and CDR2 is FQNEAQ. J lost 7 bases, V lost 5 bases, and 9 bases had no gene match. The CDR3 sequence: CASSLGGQGSNSPLHF. CDR3 coding DNA: TGTGCCAGCAGCCTAGGGGGACAGGGATCCAATTCACCCCTCCACTTT.

The V gene is TRBV5-5, the J gene TRBJ1-2; D gene ambiguous. CDR1 SGHKS and CDR2 YYEKEE come from the germline V gene (reference sequence). This CDR3 region has 15 residues. Trimming took off 2 bases at V and 2 bases at J, with 13 bases between the two ends. Here the CDR3 reads CASSFPFDGNYGYTF. CDR3 sequence (DNA): TGTGCCAGCAGCTTCCCTTTTGACGGGAACTATGGCTACACCTTC.

This chain uses TRBV7-2 with TRBJ1-2; 9 positions agree with TRBD1. Germline V lookup: CDR1 SGHTA, CDR2 FQGNSA. The V and J ends lost 5 bases and 2 bases, in that order; junction bases with no gene match: 18. The length of the CDR3 is 19 residues. Written as DNA, the CDR3 is TGTGCCAGCAGCCTACTCGCTATAGGGACAGGGCGAGGGAACTATGGCTACACCTTC. It codes for CASSLLAIGTGRGNYGYTF.

CDR3 sequence reads: CASRGEKGAGQPQHF. CDR3 nucleotide sequence: TGTGCCAGCAGGGGGGAAAAGGGGGCGGGTCAGCCCCAGCATTTT. The V and J genes are TRBV2 and TRBJ1-5, with 7 bases matching TRBD1. With V trimmed by 6 bases and J by 6 bases, 11 bases remained unmatched. CDR1 SNHLY and CDR2 FYNNEI come from the germline V gene. The CDR3 has 15 amino acids.

The chain is built from TRBV29-1 and TRBJ1-2, with 8 bases fitting TRBD1. The CDR3 has 12 residues. Germline CDR1 reads SQVTM; CDR2 reads ANQGSEA. Germline trimming cut 6 bases from V and 7 bases from J; bases unmatched to any gene: 7. The CDR3 DNA is TGCAGCGTGTCCGGACAGGGTAGTGGCTACACCTTC. Translated: CSVSGQGSGYTF.

The V and J genes are TRBV19 and TRBJ2-3, with D unresolved. CDR3 length: 12 residues. Trimming pared 8 bases from V and 1 base from J, leaving 7 bases between. The germline CDR1 and CDR2 sequences are LNHDA and SQIVND (reference sequence). The CDR3 sequence is CASGQGTDTQYF. CDR3 coding DNA: TGTGCCAGTGGGCAGGGCACAGATACGCAGTATTTT.

The chain carries TRBV3-1 (or the pseudogene TRBV3-2) and TRBJ2-7; 8 nucleotides line up with TRBD2. Germline assignment: CDR1 LGHDT and CDR2 YNNKEL (reference sequence). The CDR3 is 15 amino acids. V lost 0 bases, J lost 1 base, and 2 bases stayed unmatched. The CDR3 DNA sequence: TGTGCCAGCAGCCAAGACCGGGGGGGGTCCTACGAGCAGTACTTC. Protein product: CASSQDRGGSYEQYF.

This chain uses TRBV28 with TRBJ1-2; 10 nucleotides line up with TRBD1. V was clipped by 3 bases and J by 4 bases; unmatched bases: 8. The CDR3 totals 16 residues. The germline V gene encodes CDR1 MDHEN and CDR2 SYDVKM. CDR3 sequence reads: CASSLRQGARVYGYTF. The CDR3 DNA is TGTGCCAGCAGTTTGCGACAGGGGGCGCGGGTCTATGGCTACACCTTC.

The chain recombines TRBV10-3 with TRBJ2-7, with D possibly being TRBD1 (6 bases). Trimming left V 4 bases short and J 3 bases short, with 16 bases between. This CDR3 is 15 amino acids long. From germline, CDR1 is ENHRY and CDR2 SYGVKD. CDR3 in DNA: TGTGCCATCAGTGGGACAGCTACGGCCCTCTACGAGCAGTACTTC. It codes for CAISGTATALYEQYF.

As concerns this clone: Other DNA sequences within the sample encode an identical CDR3. In DNA form, the CDR3 reads TGTGCCAGCAGTGAATCTTCCTCCTACGAGCAGTACTTC. It encodes CASSESSSYEQYF. V usage is TRBV6-1 and J usage is TRBJ2-7; D remains ambiguous. The germline CDR1 and CDR2 sequences are MNHNS and SASEGT. This CDR3 comprises 13 residues. V lost 2 bases and J lost 0, with 5 bases in between.

The V and J genes are TRBV7-2 and TRBJ2-5; tentative D call: TRBD2 (6 bases). The CDR3 has 15 amino acids. Looked up from germline, CDR1 is SGHTA and CDR2 is FQGNSA. V shed 2 bases and J shed 5 bases, with 15 bases lying between them. CDR3 bases: TGTGCCAGCAGCTTATATGGCGGGACCAGGGAGACCCAGTACTTC. Translation gives CASSLYGGTRETQYF.

V usage is TRBV4-2 and J usage is TRBJ2-1; 9 positions agree with TRBD1. The CDR3 has 14 residues. Germline V gives CDR1 LGHNA, CDR2 YNFKEQ. J lost 8 bases, V lost 5 bases, and 7 bases had no gene match. DNA for the CDR3: TGTGCCAGCAGCTCCCGGACAGGGGACGATGAGCAGTTCTTC. Amino acid sequence: CASSSRTGDDEQFF.

This clone was found a few times. The J gene is TRBJ2-5, the V gene TRBV2, with 9 bases fitting TRBD1. J gave up 3 bases and V 6 bases, and 8 bases lay outside the gene matches. The length of the CDR3 is 15 residues. CDR1 is SNHLY and CDR2 is FYNNEI in the germline V gene. The CDR3 nucleotides are TGTGCCAGCAGCCGGGACAGGGCCTCTGAAGAGACCCAGTACTTC. Amino acids: CASSRDRASEETQYF.

In DNA, the CDR3 is TGCGCCAGCAGACCACAGGTTTTTACAGATACGCAGTATTTT. This sequence encodes CASRPQVFTDTQYF. This chain connects TRBV5-1 to TRBJ2-3, with TRBD1 as a possible D gene (5 bases). The CDR3 runs to 14 residues. Germline V gives CDR1 SGHRS, CDR2 YFSETQ. Between the trimmed V and J ends, which lost 5 bases and 3 bases, there was a span of 13 bases.

This clone was counted a few times. The chain couples TRBV2 to TRBJ2-7; tentative D call: TRBD2 (6 bases). This CDR3 comprises 13 residues. With 1 base removed from V and 7 bases from J, the gap between germline ends came to 11 bases. The germline V gene encodes CDR1 SNHLY and CDR2 FYNNEI. CDR3 nucleotides: TGTGCCAGCAGTGAAGGGCGGGGCGGAGAGCAGTACTTC. It specifies CASSEGRGGEQYF.

This clone was detected once. Other DNA sequences in the same sample also yield this CDR3. The genes are TRBV30 and TRBJ1-2; TRBD1 aligns across 8 bases. V dropped 1 base and J dropped 3; count of bases not matched to a gene: 1. There are 13 residues in the CDR3. CDR1 and CDR2 (germline): GTSNPN, SVGIG (reference sequence). For the CDR3, the DNA is TGTGCCTGGAGTGCGACAGGGGACTATGGCTACACCTTC. Its protein product is CAWSATGDYGYTF. Variable domain in full (rest from reference TRBV30 and TRBJ1-2): SQTIHQWPATLVQPVGSPLSLECTVEGTSNPNLYWYRQAAGRGLQLLFYSVGIGQISSEVPQNLSASRPQDRQFILSSKKLLLSDSGFYLCAWSATGDYGYTFGSGTRLTVV.

The chain carries TRBV5-6 and TRBJ2-7; D might be TRBD1 (6 bases). This CDR3 is 15 amino acids long. From germline, CDR1 is SGHDT and CDR2 YYEEEE. Trimming cost V 1 base and J 4 bases, with 15 bases left between them. The chain's CDR3 is CASSLLQGLLYEQYF. The DNA of the CDR3 is TGTGCCAGCAGCTTGTTACAGGGCCTTCTTTACGAGCAGTACTTC.